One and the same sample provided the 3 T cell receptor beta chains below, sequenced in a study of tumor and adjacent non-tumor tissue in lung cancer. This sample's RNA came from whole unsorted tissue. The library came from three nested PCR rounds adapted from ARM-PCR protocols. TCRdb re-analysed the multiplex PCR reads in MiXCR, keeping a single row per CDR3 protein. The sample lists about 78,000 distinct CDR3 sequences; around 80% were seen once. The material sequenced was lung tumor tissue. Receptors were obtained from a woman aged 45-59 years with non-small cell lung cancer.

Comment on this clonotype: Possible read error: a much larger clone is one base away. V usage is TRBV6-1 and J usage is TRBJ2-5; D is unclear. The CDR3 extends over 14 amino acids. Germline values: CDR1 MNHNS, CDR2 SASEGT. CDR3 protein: CVSSGGQEYETQYF. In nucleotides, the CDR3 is TGTGTCAGCAGTGGTGGGCAGGAGTACGAGACCCAGTACTTC.

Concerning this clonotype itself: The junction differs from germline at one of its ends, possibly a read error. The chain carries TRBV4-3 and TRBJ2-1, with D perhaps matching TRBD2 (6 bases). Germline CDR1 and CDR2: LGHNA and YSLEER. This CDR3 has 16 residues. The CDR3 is CTSSEGTAGPGREQFF. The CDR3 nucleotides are TGTACCAGCAGCGAAGGGACGGCGGGGCCCGGCCGAGAGCAGTTCTTC.

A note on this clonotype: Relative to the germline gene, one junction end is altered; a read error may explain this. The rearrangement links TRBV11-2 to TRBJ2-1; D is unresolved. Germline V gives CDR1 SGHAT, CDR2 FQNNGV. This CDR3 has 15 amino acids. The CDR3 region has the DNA TGTGCCAGCAGCTTAGTTCCGGATTCCTGCAATGAGAAGGTCTTC. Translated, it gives CASSLVPDSCNEKVF.